This record looks at one TCR beta chain sequence and its context. The data are from a study of technical replicates of blood from several donors. The table came from immunoSEQ multiplex PCR; TCRdb's copy has only in-frame clones and leaves some out. The sample records about 100,000 clones, 95% being singletons. Trimming cost V 0 bases and J 8 bases; bases outside gene matches: 15. The CDR3 contains 18 residues. Germline V gene lookup returns CDR1 SGDLS and CDR2 YYNGEE. Source material: T cells isolated from PBMCs. The chain uses TRBV9 and TRBJ2-4; 9 nucleotides match TRBD1. The TCR sequence derives from a human donor in good health. CDR3 sequence: CASSVGDRDPLLGDIQYF. The CDR3 nucleotides read TGTGCCAGCAGCGTAGGGGACAGGGACCCCCTCCTTGGGGACATTCAGTACTTC.